Below, 9 T cell receptor beta chains from the same sample are listed, as sequenced in a study of T cell changes during pregnancy in multiple sclerosis. Profiling relied on immunoSEQ multiplex PCR, and the TCRdb table lists in-frame clones only, not all of them. The data hold tens of thousands of clones, with 85% to 95% observed a single time. This sample comprised CD4+ T cells from peripheral blood mononuclear cells, obtained in the second trimester of pregnancy. These receptors came from a female donor with multiple sclerosis, enrolled in a pregnancy study.

The CDR3 DNA reads TGTGCCAGCAGTACCGAAGGGACAAATCTCTACAATGAGCAGTTCTTC. This translates into CASSTEGTNLYNEQFF. The J gene is TRBJ2-1, the V gene TRBV2; perhaps TRBD1 as D (6 bases). The V end was cut by 5 bases, the J end by 3 bases, with 17 bases between. The CDR3 spans 16 residues. CDR1 is SNHLY, CDR2 FYNNEI, per germline.

The chain has TRBV5-1 and TRBJ1-3, with a weak D call TRBD1 (5 bases). The V end lost 9 bases, the J end lost 0 bases, and 10 bases lay between the germline ends. Germline V CDR1 and CDR2: SGHRS, YFSETQ. The CDR3 runs 13 residues. The CDR3 loop is CATSDNSGNTIYF. The CDR3 DNA reads TGCGCCACCTCGGACAACTCTGGAAACACCATATATTTT. The entire variable domain, with the rest obtained from reference TRBV5-1 and TRBJ1-3, is as follows: KAGVTQTPRYLIKTRGQQVTLSCSPISGHRSVSWYQQTPGQGLQFLFEYFSETQRNKGNFPGRFSGRQFSNSRSEMNVSTLELGDSALYLCATSDNSGNTIYFGEGSWLTVV.

V is TRBV21-1 and J is TRBJ2-5; the table gives TRBD1 as D, unverified against the DNA. TRBV21-1 has pseudogene status. The CDR3 spans 16 residues. This chain's CDR3 is CASSNGAGAEGETQYF. CDR3 DNA sequence: TGTGCCAGCAGCAATGGGGCAGGGGCTGAGGGTGAGACCCAGTACTTC.

This sequence joins TRBV9 and TRBJ2-2; 11 nucleotides line up with TRBD2. Germline-derived CDR1 and CDR2 are SGDLS and YYNGEE. The CDR3 sequence is 16 residues long. V lost 2 bases to trimming and J lost 4 bases; unmatched junction nucleotides: 4. CDR3 nucleotides: TGTGCCAGCAGCGTCGTAGCGGGGGGGCTCACCGGGGAGCTGTTTTTT. It translates to CASSVVAGGLTGELFF.

This clone was detected many times. J is TRBJ1-2 and V is TRBV2; the D gene is possibly TRBD1 (6 bases). The CDR3 extends over 15 amino acids. Germline CDR1 SNHLY, CDR2 FYNNEI. V lost 2 bases and J 2 bases, leaving 12 bases between the germline ends. As DNA, the CDR3 is TGTGCCAGCAGTGAATGGGCAGGGGCGAACTATGGCTACACCTTC. Residues: CASSEWAGANYGYTF.

V is TRBV19 and J is TRBJ2-2; tentatively, D is TRBD1 (6 bases). The CDR3 contains 15 residues. Trimming stripped 6 bases from V and 0 bases from J, with 11 bases between. Looked up from germline, CDR1 is LNHDA and CDR2 is SQIVND (reference sequence). The CDR3 bases are TGTGCCAGTAGGACAGGTATTCCGAACACCGGGGAGCTGTTTTTT. Translation gives CASRTGIPNTGELFF.

This clone has only one observation. DNA of the CDR3: TGTGCCAGCACCACAGTTGGGACAGCGTCCTACGAGCAGTACTTC. Amino acid sequence: CASTTVGTASYEQYF. The gene calls are TRBV6-1 and TRBJ2-7, with 7 bases that match TRBD1. CDR3 length: 15 residues. V lost 7 bases to trimming and J lost 1 base; unmatched junction nucleotides: 10. Germline lookup yields CDR1 MNHNS and CDR2 SASEGT.

The chain recombines TRBV25-1 with TRBJ2-7; TRBD2 is a possible D gene (5 bases). Germline V gene data show CDR1 as MGHDK and CDR2 as SYGVNS. This CDR3 spans 13 amino acids. V lost 7 bases, J lost 7 bases, and 17 bases lay in between. The CDR3, as DNA: TGTGCCAGCAACGGTATCCATGCGGGTGAGCAGTACTTC. It translates to CASNGIHAGEQYF.

The chain uses TRBV6-5 and TRBJ1-1; 9 bases are a match to TRBD1. CDR1 is MNHEY and CDR2 is SVGAGI in the germline V gene. Trimming at V came to 6 bases and at J to 3 bases, leaving 5 bases not matched to a gene. The CDR3 covers 14 residues. CDR3 sequence reads: CASRGWDRDTEAFF. The DNA for the CDR3 is TGTGCCAGCAGGGGGTGGGACAGGGACACTGAAGCTTTCTTT.